These 10 T cell receptor beta chains were all obtained from the same sample, sequenced in a study of blood T cells in healthy people across ages. Next came a second PCR, run for about 7 to 11 cycles, which used a sample-barcoded 5' primer along with a J-beta primer mix. TCRdb processed the 5' RACE reads anew with MiXCR; each CDR3 protein has one entry. Of 1.2 million to 1.5 million distinct CDR3 sequences detected, almost 60% appear once; the ten largest clones hold over 5.5%. The sample consisted of blood. All receptors derive from a man between 18 and 29 years old in good health.

In this sample, this clonotype turned up a few times. The rearrangement links TRBV6-5 to TRBJ1-2; possibly TRBD1 for D (6 bases). This CDR3 comprises 13 residues. V was cut by 0 bases and J by 7 bases, with 9 bases left in between. Per the germline V gene, CDR1 is MNHEY and CDR2 is SVGAGI. CDR3 sequence (DNA): TGTGCCAGCAGTTACTCGACAGGAGTTGGCTACACCTTC. Translating gives CASSYSTGVGYTF.

The chain combines TRBV20-1 with TRBJ2-5; tentatively, D is TRBD2 (5 bases). Germline-derived CDR1 and CDR2 are DFQATT and SNEGSKA (reference sequence). The CDR3 extends over 13 amino acids. The ends were cut back, 5 bases at V and 4 bases at J, with 14 bases in the middle. CDR3 sequence: CSADRDSGETQYF. CDR3 coding DNA: TGCAGTGCTGACCGGGATTCTGGAGAGACCCAGTACTTC.

The CDR3: CASREQGAYNEQFF. CDR3 in DNA: TGTGCCAGCAGGGAACAGGGAGCTTACAATGAGCAGTTCTTC. V usage is TRBV9 and J usage is TRBJ2-1; D perhaps matches TRBD1 (6 bases). In germline, CDR1 is SGDLS, CDR2 YYNGEE. Deletions cut 5 bases from V and 4 bases from J, with 13 bases between. CDR3 length: 14 residues.

V gene TRBV4-3 combines with J gene TRBJ1-1, with 8 bases that match TRBD1. After removal of 5 bases from V and 2 bases from J, the junction contained 7 bases not matched to a gene. This CDR3 has 15 amino acids. Germline values: CDR1 LGHNA, CDR2 YSLEER. The CDR3 DNA reads TGCGCCAGCAGCAAACAGGGACAGGCTAACACTGAAGCTTTCTTT. It specifies CASSKQGQANTEAFF.

This clonotype came up once. The chain uses TRBV6-2 or TRBV6-3 and TRBJ2-5; the match to TRBD1 covers 9 bases. Looked up from germline, CDR1 is MNHEY and CDR2 is SVGEGT. V shed 9 bases, J shed 4 bases, and the junction held 12 bases outside the gene matches. CDR3 length: 15 residues. CDR3 in DNA: TGTGCCAGTGGTTCCGGACAGGGGATCGGAGAGACCCAGTACTTC. It encodes CASGSGQGIGETQYF.

The chain joins TRBV20-1 to TRBJ1-4, with D perhaps matching TRBD1 (5 bases). Germline V gene sequence: CDR1 DFQATT, CDR2 SNEGSKA (reference sequence). With 6 bases removed from V and 5 bases from J, the gap between germline ends came to 16 bases. The CDR3 has 14 amino acids. CDR3 loop: CSAQDKQLNEKLFF. DNA of the CDR3: TGCAGTGCACAGGATAAACAATTAAATGAAAAACTGTTTTTT.

This clonotype was picked up a small number of times. CDR3 sequence reads: CASSLRRQGHGYTF. The CDR3 DNA reads TGTGCCAGCAGTTTACGGCGACAGGGCCATGGCTACACCTTC. The gene calls are TRBV12-3 or TRBV12-4 and TRBJ1-2, with 7 bases that match TRBD1. There are 14 residues in the CDR3. The ends lost 2 bases at V and 6 bases at J; junction bases unmatched: 6.

The rearrangement uses TRBV7-9 and TRBJ2-1, with TRBD2 matching 11 bases. Per the germline V gene, CDR1 is SEHNR and CDR2 is FQNEAQ (reference sequence). The CDR3 contains 16 residues. The J segment lost 6 bases and the V segment lost 1 base, leaving 5 bases of the junction unmatched. CDR3 sequence reads: CASSLELAGEGNEQFF. As DNA, the CDR3 is TGTGCCAGCAGCTTAGAACTAGCGGGAGAAGGCAATGAGCAGTTCTTC.

The gene calls are TRBV29-1 and TRBJ1-5, with D unresolved. V was shortened by 5 bases and J by 2 bases, with 7 bases between the two germline ends. Germline loops: CDR1 SQVTM, CDR2 ANQGSEA. The CDR3 is 12 amino acids. CDR3 sequence reads: CSVYVGNQPQHF. The CDR3 nucleotides are TGCAGCGTTTATGTTGGCAATCAGCCCCAGCATTTT.

V usage is TRBV7-2 and J usage is TRBJ2-7; TRBD2 is a possible D gene (6 bases). Germline CDR1 and CDR2: SGHTA and FQGNSA. The germline V and J ends were trimmed by 5 bases and 7 bases, with 21 bases remaining between them. CDR3 size: 15 residues. The CDR3 reads CASSPTAGLAGEQYF. The CDR3 DNA is TGTGCCAGCAGCCCTACGGCCGGGCTTGCGGGAGAGCAGTACTTC.